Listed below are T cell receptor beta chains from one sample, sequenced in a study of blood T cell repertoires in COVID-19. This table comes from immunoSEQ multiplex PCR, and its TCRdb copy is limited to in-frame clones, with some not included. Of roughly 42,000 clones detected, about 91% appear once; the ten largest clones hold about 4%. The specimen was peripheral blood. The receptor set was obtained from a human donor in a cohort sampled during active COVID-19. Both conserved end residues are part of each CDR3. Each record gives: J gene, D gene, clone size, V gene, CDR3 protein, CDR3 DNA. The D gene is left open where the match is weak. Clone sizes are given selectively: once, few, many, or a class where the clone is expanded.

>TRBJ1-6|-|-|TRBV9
CASSEHYNSPLHF
TGTGCCAGCAGCGAGCACTATAATTCACCCCTCCACTTT
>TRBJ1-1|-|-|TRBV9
CASSTQVNTEAFF
TGTGCCAGCAGCACACAGGTGAACACTGAAGCTTTCTTT
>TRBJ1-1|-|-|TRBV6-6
CASSYSAGRNTEAFF
TGTGCCAGCAGTTACTCTGCCGGGAGGAACACTGAAGCTTTCTTT
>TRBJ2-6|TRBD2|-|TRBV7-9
CASSLRERGARANVLTF
TGTGCCAGCAGCTTGAGGGAGCGGGGGGCTCGGGCCAACGTCCTGACTTTC
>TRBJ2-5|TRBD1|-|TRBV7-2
CASSPDKDRGGDF
TGTGCCAGCAGCCCCGATAAGGACAGGGGGGGGGACTTC
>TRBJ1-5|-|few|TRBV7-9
CASSPQGGQPQHF
TGTGCCAGCAGCCCTCAGGGCGGTCAGCCCCAGCATTTT
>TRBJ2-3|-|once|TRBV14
CASSPLTATQYF
TGTGCCAGCAGCCCCCTGACAGCAACGCAGTATTTT
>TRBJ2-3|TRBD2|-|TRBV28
CASSLSGLAGTDTQYF
TGTGCCAGCAGTTTATCGGGACTAGCGGGAACAGATACGCAGTATTTT
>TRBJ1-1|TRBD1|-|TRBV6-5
CASSPQGTWTEAFF
TGTGCCAGCAGTCCACAGGGGACGTGGACTGAAGCTTTCTTT
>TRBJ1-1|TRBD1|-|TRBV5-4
CASSPRAGQGAVDTEAFF
TGTGCCAGCAGCCCTAGGGCTGGACAGGGGGCCGTAGACACTGAAGCTTTCTTT
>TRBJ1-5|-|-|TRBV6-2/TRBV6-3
CASSLNNQPQHF
TGTGCCAGCAGCCTCAACAATCAGCCCCAGCATTTT
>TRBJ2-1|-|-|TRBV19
CASTPGLADYNEQFF
TGTGCCAGTACCCCTGGGCTAGCCGACTACAATGAGCAGTTCTTC
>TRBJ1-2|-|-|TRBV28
CASKRNPPNYGYTF
TGTGCCAGCAAGAGAAACCCACCTAACTATGGCTACACCTTC
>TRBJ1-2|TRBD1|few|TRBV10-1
CARVKGGEGYGYTF
TGCGCCAGGGTTAAAGGGGGCGAGGGCTATGGCTACACCTTC
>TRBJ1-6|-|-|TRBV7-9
CASSLGGGGYNSPLHF
TGTGCCAGCAGCTTGGGGGGGGGCGGTTATAATTCACCCCTCCACTTT
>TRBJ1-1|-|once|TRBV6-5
CASSYLQGNTEAFF
TGTGCCAGCAGTTACCTACAGGGGAACACTGAAGCTTTCTTT
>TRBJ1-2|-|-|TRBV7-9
CASTHADRTNYGYTF
TGTGCCAGCACCCACGCCGACAGGACCAACTATGGCTACACCTTC
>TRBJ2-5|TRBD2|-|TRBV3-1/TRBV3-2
CASSPSGRGETQYF
TGTGCCAGCAGCCCGAGCGGGAGAGGGGAGACCCAGTACTTC
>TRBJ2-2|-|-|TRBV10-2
CASSLQGIAGPAGELFF
TGCGCCAGCAGCTTACAGGGGATAGCGGGACCGGCCGGGGAGCTGTTTTTT
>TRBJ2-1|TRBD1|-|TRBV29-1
CSVVFPGGWEQFF
TGCAGCGTTGTCTTTCCAGGGGGCTGGGAGCAGTTCTTC
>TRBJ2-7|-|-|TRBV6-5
CASPSPHGSPYEQYF
TGTGCCAGCCCTAGTCCTCATGGGTCCCCCTACGAGCAGTACTTC
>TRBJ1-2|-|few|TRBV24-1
CATSDGRYGYTF
TGTGCCACCAGTGATGGCCGATATGGCTACACCTTC
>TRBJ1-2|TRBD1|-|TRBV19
CASSTRQGIYGYTF
TGTGCCAGTAGTACAAGACAGGGCATCTATGGCTACACCTTC
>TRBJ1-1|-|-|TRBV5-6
CASSTTFTENTEAFF
TGTGCCAGCAGCACAACATTCACAGAGAACACTGAAGCTTTCTTT
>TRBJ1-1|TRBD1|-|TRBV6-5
CASSYGSGGTDEAFF
TGTGCCAGCAGTTACGGGTCGGGTGGGACAGATGAAGCTTTCTTT
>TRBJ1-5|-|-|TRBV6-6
CASSRRAVYSNQPQHF
TGTGCCAGCAGCCGGCGGGCAGTATATAGCAATCAGCCCCAGCATTTT
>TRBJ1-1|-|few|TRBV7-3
CASSESRATEAFF
TGTGCCAGCAGCGAGAGCAGGGCCACTGAAGCTTTCTTT
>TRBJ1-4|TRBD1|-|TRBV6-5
CASSYRTGAANEKLFF
TGTGCCAGCAGTTACCGAACAGGGGCGGCTAATGAAAAACTGTTTTTT
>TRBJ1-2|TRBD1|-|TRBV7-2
CASSPGQGANYGYTF
TGTGCCAGCAGCCCCGGACAGGGGGCTAACTATGGCTACACCTTC
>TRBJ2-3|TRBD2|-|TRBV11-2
CASSLARGTTTDTQYF
TGTGCCAGCAGCTTAGCCCGCGGGACTACCACAGATACGCAGTATTTT
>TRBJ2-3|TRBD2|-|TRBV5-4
CASSPGLALDTQYF
TGTGCCAGCAGCCCTGGACTAGCTCTAGATACGCAGTATTTT
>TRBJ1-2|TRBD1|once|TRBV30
CAWSSGTGNGGYTF
TGTGCCTGGAGCTCCGGGACAGGGAATGGAGGCTACACCTTC
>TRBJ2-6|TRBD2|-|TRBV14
CASSPIPGLSSGANVLTF
TGTGCCAGCAGCCCGATACCGGGACTAAGCTCTGGGGCCAACGTCCTGACTTTC
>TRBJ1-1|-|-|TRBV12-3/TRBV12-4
CASSGQTNTEAFF
TGTGCCAGCAGCGGACAGACGAACACTGAAGCTTTCTTT
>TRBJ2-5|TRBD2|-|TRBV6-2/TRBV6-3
CASSPLGLAGARETQYF
TGTGCCAGCAGTCCACTAGGCCTAGCGGGGGCCCGGGAGACCCAGTACTTC
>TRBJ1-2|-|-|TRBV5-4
CASSPRFAGILEYGYTF
TGTGCCAGCAGCCCCCGATTTGCGGGGATCTTAGAGTATGGCTACACCTTC
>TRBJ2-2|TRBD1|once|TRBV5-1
CASSRTGEGELFF
TGCGCCAGCAGCAGGACAGGGGAAGGGGAGCTGTTTTTT
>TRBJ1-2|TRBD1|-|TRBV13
CASSYSGQGAFGYTF
TGTGCCAGCAGCTATTCGGGACAGGGGGCGTTCGGCTACACCTTC
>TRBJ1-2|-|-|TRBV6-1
CASSEAGPSPYGYTF
TGTGCCAGCAGTGAAGCGGGGCCTTCACCCTATGGCTACACCTTC
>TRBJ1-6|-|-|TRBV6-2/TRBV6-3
CASSSWKRDDSPLHF
TGTGCCAGCAGTTCCTGGAAGAGGGATGATTCACCCCTCCACTTT
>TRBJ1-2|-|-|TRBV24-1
CATPPYGYTF
TGTGCCACCCCCCCTTATGGCTACACCTTC
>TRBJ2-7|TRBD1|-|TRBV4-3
CASSQDIPGQGFSYEQYF
TGCGCCAGCAGCCAAGATATCCCGGGACAGGGTTTCTCCTACGAGCAGTACTTC
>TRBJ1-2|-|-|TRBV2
CASSGGGSDGYTF
TGTGCCAGCAGTGGAGGGGGAAGCGATGGCTACACCTTC
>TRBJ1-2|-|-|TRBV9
CASSVAQDYGYTF
TGTGCCAGCAGCGTAGCACAGGACTATGGCTACACCTTC
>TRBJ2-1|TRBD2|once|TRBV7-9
CASSLAGLAPNEQFF
TGTGCCAGCAGCTTAGCGGGACTAGCCCCCAATGAGCAGTTCTTC
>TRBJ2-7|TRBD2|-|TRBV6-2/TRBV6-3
CASTPGLAYSYEQYF
TGTGCCAGCACCCCGGGACTAGCGTACTCTTACGAGCAGTACTTC
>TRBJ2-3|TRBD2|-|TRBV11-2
CASSPRTASGYTDTQYF
TGTGCCAGCAGCCCGAGAACGGCTAGCGGATACACAGATACGCAGTATTTT
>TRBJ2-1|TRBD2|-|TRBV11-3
CASSVEGGSDNEQFF
TGTGCCAGCAGCGTTGAGGGCGGGAGCGACAATGAGCAGTTCTTC
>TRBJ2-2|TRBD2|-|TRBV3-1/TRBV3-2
CASSPTTSGYTGELFF
TGTGCCAGCAGCCCGACGACTAGCGGATACACCGGGGAGCTGTTTTTT
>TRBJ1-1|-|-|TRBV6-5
CASSFLQGSAEAFF
TGTGCCAGCAGTTTCCTACAGGGTAGCGCTGAAGCTTTCTTT
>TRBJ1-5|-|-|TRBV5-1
CASSLGGRDQPQHF
TGCGCCAGCAGCTTGGGAGGGAGGGACCAGCCCCAGCATTTT
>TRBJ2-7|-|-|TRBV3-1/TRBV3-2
CASSQEDIIASHEQYF
TGTGCCAGCAGCCAAGAGGACATCATAGCATCCCACGAGCAGTACTTC
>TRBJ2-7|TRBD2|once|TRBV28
CASSLSGRDEQYF
TGTGCCAGCAGTTTAAGCGGGAGGGATGAGCAGTACTTC
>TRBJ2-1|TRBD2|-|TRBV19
CASSGVGTIPTEQFF
TGTGCCAGTAGTGGAGTTGGGACTATCCCCACTGAGCAGTTCTTC
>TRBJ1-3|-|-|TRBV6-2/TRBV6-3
CASSYQASGQGNTIYF
TGTGCCAGCAGTTACCAAGCATCTGGACAGGGAAACACCATATATTTT